Listed below are T cell receptor beta chains from one sample, sequenced in a study of patients and donors after allogeneic stem cell transplantation. MiXCR, applied by TCRdb to the RT-PCR reads, yields one record per CDR3 protein. The data show approximately 21,000 distinct CDR3 sequences, less than 30% seen once. The specimen was blood, either unsorted or a sorted T cell fraction (not recorded which). The receptors were sampled from a human donor who was either an allogeneic HSCT recipient or a stem cell or donor lymphocyte infusion donor (not recorded which). It is not recorded whose cells these are; they may come from a transplant donor. CDR3s include the opening cysteine and the closing phenylalanine or tryptophan. D genes are given only for firm matches. Not every row has a clone size; where given, it reads once, few, many or a size class.

d_call j_call clone_size v_call cdr3_nt cdr3_aa
. TRBJ1-2 medium-sized TRBV6-6 TGTGCCAGCAGTTACTCGGATTCAGGCTACACCTTC CASSYSDSGYTF
. TRBJ2-7 . TRBV7-9 TGTGCCAGCAGCTCTCCAGGGTCCTACGAGCAGTACTTC CASSSPGSYEQYF
. TRBJ1-1 . TRBV4-2 TGTGCCAGCAGCCCCTCAGGGCTGACCCTCGGTGAAGCTTTCTTT CASSPSGLTLGEAFF
. TRBJ1-6 . TRBV7-2 TGTGCCAGCAGCAAAGGGCTACAACGGAATTCACCCCTCCACTTT CASSKGLQRNSPLHF
. TRBJ1-1 . TRBV7-2 TGTGCCAGCAGCTTAGTAGGGAGTCAAACTGAAGCTTTCTTT CASSLVGSQTEAFF
. TRBJ1-6 . TRBV6-5 TGTGCCAGCAGATCGCTGGACAGTTATAATTCACCCCTCCACTTT CASRSLDSYNSPLHF
. TRBJ1-6 . TRBV5-1 TGCGCCAGCAGCTTGGGGCAGCTAGGGGCACCCCTCCACTTT CASSLGQLGAPLHF
. TRBJ2-3 . TRBV5-6 TGTGCCAGCAGCTTGGTCACAGAGCCAAGCACAGATACGCAGTATTTT CASSLVTEPSTDTQYF
. TRBJ1-1 few TRBV9 TGTGCCAGCAGCCAAAAAGGGGATACTGAAGCTTTCTTT CASSQKGDTEAFF
. TRBJ2-3 . TRBV5-1 TGCGCCAGCAGCTTACATGGAGATACGCAGTATTTT CASSLHGDTQYF
TRBD1 TRBJ1-1 many TRBV10-3 TGTGCCATCAGGACGGGGACAGAGAACACTGAAGCTTTCTTT CAIRTGTENTEAFF
. TRBJ1-4 few TRBV4-3 TGCGCCAGCAGCCAAGATAGAGCGTATGCTAATGAAAAACTGTTTTTT CASSQDRAYANEKLFF
. TRBJ2-5 few TRBV5-5 TGTGCCAGCAGCTTTGTTGGGGGCATTCGGACCCAGTACTTC CASSFVGGIRTQYF
TRBD1 TRBJ1-2 medium-sized TRBV20-1 TGCAGTGCGCTCGCACCTGACAGGGGGCGGGGTGGCTACACCTTC CSALAPDRGRGGYTF
TRBD1 TRBJ1-5 few TRBV20-1 TGCAGTGCGACAGGGGCCGCAGATCAGCCCCAGCATTTT CSATGAADQPQHF
. TRBJ1-1 . TRBV20-1 TGCAGTGCTAGTGGGAACACTGAAGCTTTCTTT CSASGNTEAFF
. TRBJ1-2 . TRBV5-6 TGTGCCAGCAGCTTGATCCGGGGGGATGGCTACACCTTC CASSLIRGDGYTF
. TRBJ2-1 few TRBV7-9 TGTGCCAGCAGCTTAGCCGGGCTGAGCAATGAGCAGTTCTTC CASSLAGLSNEQFF
. TRBJ1-6 . TRBV20-1 TGCAGTGCCGACCCTACTGTGGAAAATTCACCCCTCCACTTT CSADPTVENSPLHF
. TRBJ1-3 many TRBV12-3/TRBV12-4 TGTGCCAGCAGTCCCAGAAGCTCTGGAAACACCATATATTTT CASSPRSSGNTIYF
TRBD1 TRBJ2-7 many TRBV28 TGTGCCAGTGCCGGGACAGCCACCTCTAAAGAGCAGTACTTC CASAGTATSKEQYF
. TRBJ1-5 . TRBV27 TGTGCCAGCAGTTTAAACCTACACCGGGGGCCCCAGCATTTT CASSLNLHRGPQHF
. TRBJ2-7 . TRBV27 TGTGCCAGCAGTTTATCCCGAGGGGACTACGAGCAGTACTTC CASSLSRGDYEQYF
. TRBJ1-5 few TRBV7-2 TGTGCCAGCAGCTTAGCCGGGGGTCACAATCAGCCCCAGCATTTT CASSLAGGHNQPQHF
TRBD1 TRBJ2-5 few TRBV10-3 TGTGCCATCAGTCAAACAGGGGGCCAAGAGACCCAGTACTTC CAISQTGGQETQYF
TRBD1 TRBJ1-2 . TRBV9 TGTGCCAGCAGCGCCCGAGGGGGCATGGTCTACACCTTC CASSARGGMVYTF
TRBD1 TRBJ1-2 few TRBV6-2/TRBV6-3 TGTGCCAGCAGTCCCCTCACAGGGGAGGAAACCTTC CASSPLTGEETF
TRBD1 TRBJ1-3 many TRBV9 TGTGCCAGCAGCGTAGAATGGACAGGGGCTGGAAACACCATATATTTT CASSVEWTGAGNTIYF
TRBD1 TRBJ1-5 few TRBV28 TGTGCCAGCAGTTTTTTACAGGGGGCGATTCAGCCCCAGCATTTT CASSFLQGAIQPQHF
. TRBJ1-1 . TRBV20-1 TGCAGTGCTAGAGATGGGGAAACTTGGGAGGACACTGAAGCTTTCTTT CSARDGETWEDTEAFF
. TRBJ1-6 . TRBV15 TGTGCCACCAGCAGAGGAAGGACGGGATCGGGTAATTCACCCCTCCACTTT CATSRGRTGSGNSPLHF
. TRBJ1-1 . TRBV20-1 TGCAGTGCTAAGCTCTTAGACAGGCTAAGCACTGAAGCTTTCTTT CSAKLLDRLSTEAFF